These 17 T cell receptor beta chains share one sample of origin, sequenced in a study of response to subunit inactivated influenza vaccine. TCRdb used MiXCR to reprocess the RT-PCR reads, holding one entry per CDR3 protein. In the table there are about 190,000 distinct CDR3 sequences, about an eighth of which are singletons. The source material was CD8+ T cells sorted from PBMCs, sampled approximately 5 days after vaccination. These receptors were collected from a man in his fifties or sixties who received an inactivated influenza vaccine.

This clonotype appeared a few times. The J gene is TRBJ2-2, the V gene TRBV29-1; 11 nucleotides agree with TRBD1. J lost 6 bases, V lost 1 base, and 4 bases had no gene match. This CDR3 has 15 amino acids. Per the germline V gene, CDR1 is SQVTM and CDR2 is ANQGSEA. Written as DNA, the CDR3 is TGCAGCGTTGAAGGGACAGGGGGCTACTCCGGGGAGCTGTTTTTT. It specifies CSVEGTGGYSGELFF.

This chain connects TRBV7-9 to TRBJ2-5; 13 bases line up with TRBD2. The germline CDR1 and CDR2 sequences are SEHNR and FQNEAQ (reference sequence). This CDR3 has 17 residues. Germline trimming cut 3 bases from V and 4 bases from J; bases unmatched to any gene: 8. CDR3: CASSFPGGLAGSETQYF. DNA for the CDR3: TGTGCCAGCAGCTTCCCTGGGGGACTAGCGGGATCAGAGACCCAGTACTTC. Combining the CDR3 with reference TRBV7-9 and TRBJ2-5 gives the whole variable domain DTGVSQNPRHKITKRGQNVTFRCDPISEHNRLYWYRQTLGQGPEFLTYFQNEAQLEKSRLLSDRFSAERPKGSFSTLEIQRTEQGDSAMYLCASSFPGGLAGSETQYFGPGTRLLVL.

The V and J genes are TRBV20-1 and TRBJ2-7; D remains unclear. CDR3 length: 14 amino acids. Deletions cut 0 bases from V and 0 bases from J, with 9 bases between. Germline CDR1 is DFQATT and CDR2 is SNEGSKA (reference sequence). The DNA for the CDR3 is TGCAGTGCTAGAGATCTGAGTAACTCCTACGAGCAGTACTTC. This translates into CSARDLSNSYEQYF.

V usage is TRBV13 and J usage is TRBJ2-2, with D possibly matching TRBD1 (5 bases). Per the germline V gene, CDR1 is PRHDT and CDR2 is FYEKMQ (reference sequence). This CDR3 spans 14 amino acids. Between the trimmed V and J ends, which lost 9 bases and 0 bases, there was a span of 11 bases. CDR3 residues: CASRGSSNTGELFF. The CDR3 bases are TGTGCCAGTAGGGGCTCTTCGAACACCGGGGAGCTGTTTTTT.

This clonotype showed up just a few times. J is TRBJ2-7 and V is TRBV15; 7 positions agree with TRBD1. The length of the CDR3 is 15 residues. Unmatched junction bases numbered 9, after V lost 1 base and J lost 6 bases. Per germline, CDR1 LNHNV and CDR2 YYDKDF (reference sequence). CDR3 in DNA: TGTGCCACCAGCAGAGGCCTACAGGGGACCTCCGAGCAGTACTTC. Protein: CATSRGLQGTSEQYF.

This sequence joins TRBV27 and TRBJ2-7; 9 bases map to TRBD2. Germline V CDR1 and CDR2: MNHEY, SMNVEV (reference sequence). The CDR3 is made up of 15 amino acids. Trimming removed 2 bases from V and 1 base from J; junction bases left unmatched: 3. The CDR3 here is CASSLTLAGSYEQYF. The CDR3 DNA reads as TGTGCCAGCAGTTTAACCCTAGCGGGGTCCTACGAGCAGTACTTC.

The V and J genes are TRBV6-2 or TRBV6-3 and TRBJ2-7, with D perhaps matching TRBD2 (6 bases). V was pared by 2 bases and J by 3 bases, with 14 bases between. The CDR3 length is 15 residues. CDR1 is MNHEY and CDR2 is SVGEGT in the germline V gene. The CDR3 spells CASSYGRQDFYEQYF. In DNA form, the CDR3 reads TGTGCCAGCAGTTACGGGAGGCAGGATTTCTACGAGCAGTACTTC.

This clonotype was picked up a small number of times. V and J are TRBV20-1 and TRBJ2-5, with D perhaps assigned TRBD1 or TRBD2 (5 bases each). The ends were cut back, 3 bases at V and 5 bases at J, with 16 bases in the middle. This CDR3 region has 14 residues. Germline V gives CDR1 DFQATT, CDR2 SNEGSKA (reference sequence). CDR3 loop: CSARGVGLGETQYF. In DNA form, the CDR3 reads TGCAGTGCTAGGGGGGTGGGCCTCGGGGAGACCCAGTACTTC.

V gene TRBV6-1 combines with J gene TRBJ1-5; a possible D gene is TRBD1 (6 bases). The germline CDR1 and CDR2 sequences are MNHNS and SASEGT. Trimming left V 6 bases short and J 5 bases short, with 14 bases between. The CDR3 has 14 amino acids. The CDR3 region is CASRIGGGDQPQHF. Here the CDR3 DNA reads TGTGCCAGCAGAATAGGGGGAGGTGATCAGCCCCAGCATTTT.

V and J are TRBV5-1 and TRBJ2-7, with no clear D. V dropped 4 bases and J dropped 1 base, with 12 bases sitting between them. CDR3 length equals 14 residues. CDR1 and CDR2 (germline): SGHRS, YFSETQ. The CDR3 DNA follows: TGCGCCAGCAGCCCCTTAGTGGGGTCCTACGAGCAGTACTTC. Its translation: CASSPLVGSYEQYF.

The chain uses TRBV28 and TRBJ2-7, with 9 bases identical to TRBD1. The CDR3 is 14 residues long. V lost 6 bases, J lost 4 bases, and 7 bases stayed unmatched. Germline CDR1 and CDR2: MDHEN and SYDVKM. The CDR3 is CASRDRGFRYEQYF. The DNA for the CDR3 is TGTGCCAGCAGGGACAGGGGATTTCGGTACGAGCAGTACTTC.

This clonotype has only a few counts. J is TRBJ1-4 and V is TRBV5-1, with 8 bases identical to TRBD1. Trimming at V came to 4 bases and at J to 3 bases, leaving 11 bases not matched to a gene. The CDR3 is made up of 17 amino acids. The germline V gene has CDR1 SGHRS and CDR2 YFSETQ. The CDR3 coding sequence is TGCGCCAGCAGCATCGACAGGGGAGGGCTGGCTAATGAAAAACTGTTTTTT. Translating it yields CASSIDRGGLANEKLFF.

The chain links TRBV27 to TRBJ2-2, with TRBD1 matching 7 bases. CDR1 and CDR2 (germline): MNHEY, SMNVEV (reference sequence). V gave up 1 base and J gave up 6 bases; unmatched junction bases: 11. The CDR3 extends over 17 amino acids. In DNA, the CDR3 is TGTGCCAGCAGTTTATTGGTAGGGGGCGCGACGTCCGGGGAGCTGTTTTTT. Translation gives CASSLLVGGATSGELFF.

The chain has TRBV4-3 and TRBJ2-7; 8 bases line up with TRBD2. The CDR3 spans 17 residues. V lost 0 bases and J lost 3; bases outside the gene matches: 10. Per germline, CDR1 LGHNA and CDR2 YSLEER. The CDR3 reads CASSQDYGSGTNYEQYF. Written as DNA, the CDR3 is TGCGCCAGCAGCCAAGATTACGGTAGCGGGACCAACTACGAGCAGTACTTC.

This chain connects TRBV18 to TRBJ2-1, with D possibly matching TRBD1 (6 bases). This CDR3 comprises 15 residues. Trimming took off 5 bases at V and 2 bases at J, with 13 bases between the two ends. Germline V gives CDR1 KGHSH, CDR2 LQKENI. CDR3 bases: TGTGCCAGCTCATCAACAGGGCTTACCTACAATGAGCAGTTCTTC. Translated, it gives CASSSTGLTYNEQFF.

This clonotype was picked up a small number of times. J is TRBJ2-7 and V is TRBV6-2 or TRBV6-3; D gene ambiguous. Germline-derived CDR1 and CDR2 are MNHEY and SVGEGT. CDR3 size: 14 residues. The V end lost 2 bases, the J end lost 2 bases, and 10 bases lay between the germline ends. The CDR3 coding sequence is TGTGCCAGCAGTTACCTCTTCGGCACCTACGAGCAGTACTTC. The encoded protein is CASSYLFGTYEQYF.

Details on this clonotype: The junction does not match germline at one end; this may be a read error. The V call is TRBV5-1, the J call TRBJ1-4; 8 bases match TRBD1. The germline gives CDR1 SGHRS, CDR2 YFSETQ. The CDR3 sequence is 18 residues long. CDR3 amino acids: CASAPGQATSATNEKLCF. CDR3 coding DNA: TGCGCCAGTGCGCCGGGACAGGCTACATCTGCAACTAATGAAAAACTGTGTTTT.